The 19 T cell receptor beta chains below were found in one sample sequenced in a study of radiotherapy plus CTLA-4 blockade in lung cancer (dated by TCRdb to 2016 to 2019). Libraries were prepared through the immunoSEQ multiplex PCR assay. The table comes from immuneACCESS by way of TCRdb, which keeps in-frame sequences with V and J called. Part of the clones is missing from these tables; in studies checked, under half for an unresolved V gene and the rest for unknown reasons. Here the sample has 85,000 to 90,000 clones; around 90% occur a single time. The ten largest clones represent over 15% of the sample. Sequencing used peripheral blood, obtained from a patient treated with radiotherapy plus ipilimumab. Receptors were obtained from a human donor with non-small cell lung cancer that progressed on radiotherapy plus ipilimumab.

The chain has TRBV30 and TRBJ1-5; D is undetermined. Trimming cost V 2 bases and J 6 bases, with 8 bases left between them. The CDR3 length is 12 residues. Germline V gene data show CDR1 as GTSNPN and CDR2 as SVGIG (reference sequence). The CDR3 DNA reads TGTGCCTGGAGTACTGGAAGTCAGCCCCAGCATTTT. The encoded protein is CAWSTGSQPQHF.

V and J are TRBV28 and TRBJ1-5; weak D call: TRBD1 (5 bases). Trimming cost V 6 bases and J 2 bases, with 14 bases left between them. The CDR3 totals 15 residues. Germline loops: CDR1 MDHEN, CDR2 SYDVKM. The CDR3 reads CASRTTDLGNQPQHF. In nucleotides, the CDR3 is TGTGCCAGCAGGACGACAGATCTCGGCAATCAGCCCCAGCATTTT.

This chain links TRBV28 with TRBJ1-4, with D tentatively TRBD1 (6 bases). With 4 bases removed from V and 14 bases from J, the gap between germline ends came to 11 bases. Germline-derived CDR1 and CDR2 are MDHEN and SYDVKM. CDR3 length: 11 amino acids. The DNA of the CDR3 is TGTGCCAGCAGTTCACAGGGTACTCTGTTTTTT. Amino acids: CASSSQGTLFF. Full variable domain (missing parts from reference TRBV28 and TRBJ1-4): DVKVTQSSRYLVKRTGEKVFLECVQDMDHENMFWYRQDPGLGLRLIYFSYDVKMKEKGDIPEGYSVSREKKERFSLILESASTNQTSMYLCASSSQGTLFFGSGTQLSVL.

V gene TRBV30 combines with J gene TRBJ1-5, with D hard to call. Germline V gene sequence: CDR1 GTSNPN, CDR2 SVGIG (reference sequence). This CDR3 has 13 residues. Trimming pared 3 bases from V and 4 bases from J, leaving 10 bases between. The CDR3: CAWSTLGNQPQHF. The CDR3 DNA reads as TGTGCCTGGAGCACCTTGGGGAATCAGCCCCAGCATTTT.

This clone was detected only once. The chain combines TRBV11-2 with TRBJ2-7, with 7 bases lining up with TRBD2. CDR3 length equals 14 residues. CDR1 is SGHAT, CDR2 FQNNGV, per germline. Trimming took 7 bases from V and 0 from J; bases not matched to a gene: 6. Here the CDR3 DNA reads TGTGCCAGCAAAGGGGAGGGCCCCTCCTACGAGCAGTACTTC. Protein product: CASKGEGPSYEQYF.

This chain links TRBV18 with TRBJ1-5; TRBD1 aligns across 8 bases. CDR1 is KGHSH and CDR2 is LQKENI in the germline V gene. Losses at the gene ends were 2 bases for V and 2 bases for J; bases not matched to a gene: 5. The CDR3 totals 16 residues. The CDR3: CASSPMTGVGNQPQHF. The CDR3 coding sequence is TGTGCCAGCTCACCAATGACAGGGGTTGGCAATCAGCCCCAGCATTTT. The whole variable domain, filled in from reference TRBV18 and TRBJ1-5, reads NAGVMQNPRHLVRRRGQEARLRCSPMKGHSHVYWYRQLPEEGLKFMVYLQKENIIDESGMPKERFSAEFPKEGPSILRIQQVVRGDSAAYFCASSPMTGVGNQPQHFGDGTRLSIL.

This rearrangement joins TRBV27 to TRBJ2-7; D unresolved. Germline loops: CDR1 MNHEY, CDR2 SMNVEV (reference sequence). Trimming pared 4 bases from V and 7 bases from J, leaving 17 bases between. CDR3 length: 14 residues. The DNA of the CDR3 is TGTGCCAGCAGTTCACGCCCCAGTTTGGGTGAGCAGTACTTC. Its protein is CASSSRPSLGEQYF.

This rearrangement joins TRBV19 to TRBJ2-2; weak D call: TRBD1 (5 bases). The V end was cut by 6 bases, the J end by 1 base, with 12 bases between. This CDR3 is 15 amino acids long. Per germline, CDR1 LNHDA and CDR2 SQIVND (reference sequence). The CDR3 here is CASRDTDMNTGELFF. Here the CDR3 DNA reads TGTGCCAGTAGGGACACTGATATGAACACCGGGGAGCTGTTTTTT.

The V and J genes are TRBV27 and TRBJ1-2; 10 bases line up with TRBD1. V was clipped by 4 bases and J by 5 bases; unmatched bases: 13. The length of the CDR3 is 17 residues. Germline V gene sequence: CDR1 MNHEY, CDR2 SMNVEV (reference sequence). The CDR3 is CASSSRTGGGLSYGYTF. DNA of the CDR3: TGTGCCAGCAGTTCGAGGACAGGGGGGGGCCTGAGTTATGGCTACACCTTC.

The chain joins TRBV18 to TRBJ2-3; 8 bases match TRBD2. Trimming at V came to 2 bases and at J to 0 bases, leaving 7 bases not matched to a gene. CDR1 and CDR2 from the germline V gene are KGHSH and LQKENI. The CDR3 spans 17 residues. CDR3 coding DNA: TGTGCCAGCTCACCAATCCTCGCGGGGGGTAGCACAGATACGCAGTATTTT. Translating gives CASSPILAGGSTDTQYF.

The rearrangement uses TRBV6-5 and TRBJ1-1, with a possible D match to TRBD1 (6 bases). Trimming left V 2 bases short and J 0 bases short, with 10 bases between. This CDR3 has 15 residues. Germline V lookup: CDR1 MNHEY, CDR2 SVGAGI. CDR3 sequence reads: CASSYQDSMNTEAFF. As DNA, the CDR3 is TGTGCCAGCAGTTACCAGGACAGCATGAACACTGAAGCTTTCTTT.

V is TRBV30 and J is TRBJ1-5, with D hard to call. CDR3 length: 14 residues. Trimming stripped 2 bases from V and 3 bases from J, with 11 bases between. The germline gives CDR1 GTSNPN, CDR2 SVGIG (reference sequence). CDR3 sequence (DNA): TGTGCCTGGAGTTTTATGGGAAACAATCAGCCCCAGCATTTT. It is translated as CAWSFMGNNQPQHF.

The chain is built from TRBV7-9 and TRBJ1-2, with D possibly being TRBD1 (5 bases). This CDR3 contains 14 residues. Germline CDR1 reads SEHNR; CDR2 reads FQNEAQ (reference sequence). The V and J ends lost 2 bases and 8 bases respectively, with 15 bases between them. The CDR3 DNA is TGTGCCAGCAGCTTAAAGGACACCCTCGGGGGCTACACCTTC. Translating gives CASSLKDTLGGYTF.

The chain uses TRBV5-1 and TRBJ2-5; TRBD1 agrees at 8 bases. Looked up from germline, CDR1 is SGHRS and CDR2 is YFSETQ. The length of the CDR3 is 14 residues. Germline trimming cut 0 bases from V and 3 bases from J; bases unmatched to any gene: 1. CDR3 DNA: TGCGCCAGCAGCTTGGAGACAGGGGAAGAGACCCAGTACTTC. It is translated as CASSLETGEETQYF.

This clone was detected only a few times. The chain links TRBV28 to TRBJ1-1; D call uncertain. The CDR3 spans 14 residues. Germline assignment: CDR1 MDHEN and CDR2 SYDVKM. V dropped 7 bases and J dropped 5 bases, with 17 bases sitting between them. The CDR3 sequence is CASKSTISGTEAFF. In DNA form, the CDR3 reads TGTGCCAGCAAATCGACGATCTCGGGGACTGAAGCTTTCTTT.

V usage is TRBV30 and J usage is TRBJ2-2, with D hard to call. Germline V gene lookup returns CDR1 GTSNPN and CDR2 SVGIG (reference sequence). The CDR3 is 14 residues long. Trimming took 3 bases from V and 6 from J, leaving 14 bases between them. The CDR3 loop is CAWSQPPPAGELFF. Written as DNA, the CDR3 is TGTGCCTGGAGCCAACCCCCTCCGGCCGGGGAGCTGTTTTTT.

This clone was observed once. In DNA form, the CDR3 reads TGCAGTGCTAGCGTGAACACTGAAGCTTTCTTT. Its protein is CSASVNTEAFF. V is TRBV20-1 and J is TRBJ1-1; D remains unclear. The CDR3 sequence is 11 residues long. The V gene's germline CDR1 is DFQATT and CDR2 SNEGSKA (reference sequence). Trimming pared 3 bases from V and 0 bases from J, leaving 2 bases between.

V is TRBV10-3 and J is TRBJ2-4, with D perhaps being TRBD1 or TRBD2 (6 bases each). The V gene's germline CDR1 is ENHRY and CDR2 SYGVKD. Between the trimmed V and J ends, which lost 6 bases and 11 bases, there was a span of 20 bases. The CDR3 extends over 14 amino acids. The CDR3 sequence is CAIRNPGQGRFQYF. The CDR3 nucleotides read TGTGCCATCAGAAATCCAGGGCAGGGGAGGTTTCAGTACTTC.

The J gene is TRBJ2-7, the V gene TRBV2; 7 nucleotides agree with TRBD2. V trimming: 6 bases; J trimming: 6 bases; junction bases outside the gene matches: 14. CDR1 SNHLY and CDR2 FYNNEI come from the germline V gene. There are 15 residues in the CDR3. CDR3 sequence: CASSSPLAGVGEQYF. Here the CDR3 DNA reads TGTGCCAGCAGCTCCCCCCTGGCGGGAGTGGGCGAGCAGTACTTC.